A single sample is the source of the 30 T cell receptor beta chains below, sequenced in a study of T cell responses to AZD1222 COVID-19 vaccine. Here immunoSEQ multiplex PCR was the method, and the copy in TCRdb shows in-frame clones only, minus some. The table records 120,000 to 150,000 clones, approximately 85% of them present only once. Source: peripheral blood, taken 28 days after the second dose of the MenACWY control vaccine. The receptors originated from an adult who received the MenACWY meningococcal vaccine as a control.

This rearrangement joins TRBV7-9 to TRBJ1-2, with D perhaps matching TRBD1 (6 bases). V dropped 5 bases and J dropped 8 bases, with 9 bases sitting between them. The germline gives CDR1 SEHNR, CDR2 FQNEAQ (reference sequence). This CDR3 is built from 11 residues. The CDR3 region has the DNA TGTGCCAGCAGCCGAGACAGGGGCTACACCTTC. This encodes CASSRDRGYTF.

V and J are TRBV7-6 and TRBJ2-2, with TRBD1 matching 8 bases. Trimming at V came to 1 base and at J to 0 bases, leaving 4 bases not matched to a gene. The germline gives CDR1 SGHVS, CDR2 FNYEAQ. CDR3 length equals 17 residues. The CDR3: CASSLEGTGANTGELFF. CDR3 DNA: TGTGCCAGCAGCTTAGAAGGGACAGGCGCGAACACCGGGGAGCTGTTTTTT.

The J gene is TRBJ2-1, the V gene TRBV7-9; 14 bases agree with TRBD2. The CDR3 has 15 residues. Germline CDR1 SEHNR, CDR2 FQNEAQ (reference sequence). V was pared by 1 base and J by 8 bases, with 1 base of the junction left unmatched. CDR3 DNA sequence: TGTGCCAGCAGCTTAGAGGGACTAGCGGGAGATGAGCAGTTCTTC. Translated, it gives CASSLEGLAGDEQFF.

The chain combines TRBV2 with TRBJ1-6, with 9 bases matching TRBD1. CDR3 length equals 15 residues. Trimming at V came to 5 bases and at J to 7 bases, leaving 6 bases not matched to a gene. CDR1 and CDR2 from the germline V gene are SNHLY and FYNNEI. CDR3 in amino acids: CASSRRDRANSPLHF. In DNA form, the CDR3 reads TGTGCCAGCAGTAGACGGGACAGGGCGAATTCACCCCTCCACTTT.

The V and J genes are TRBV21-1 and TRBJ1-4. TRBV21-1 is a listed pseudogene. The CDR3 covers 13 residues. CDR3 loop: CASSGGAQEKLFF. CDR3 bases: TGTGCCAGCTCGGGAGGGGCTCAGGAAAAACTGTTTTTT.

In regard to this clone: One end of the junction varies from germline; a read error may be responsible. V is TRBV7-7 and J is TRBJ2-1; D is uncertain. Germline V gives CDR1 SSHAT, CDR2 FNYEAQ (reference sequence). The CDR3 loop spans 13 amino acids. This chain's CDR3 is CASSFQPGNEQFF. The CDR3 DNA sequence: TGTGCTAGCAGCTTTCAGCCGGGCAATGAGCAGTTCTTC.

This clone occurred once. The chain joins TRBV7-9 to TRBJ1-4; D is possibly TRBD1 (6 bases). V was clipped by 4 bases and J by 0 bases, with 12 bases between them. The CDR3 sequence is 16 residues long. Germline V gives CDR1 SEHNR, CDR2 FQNEAQ (reference sequence). The DNA of the CDR3 is TGTGCCAGCAGCTCCAACAGGGATTCAACTAATGAAAAACTGTTTTTT. Translating it yields CASSSNRDSTNEKLFF.

The genes are TRBV11-3 and TRBJ1-1; possible D gene TRBD1, 5 bases. CDR3 length: 17 residues. Germline CDR1 is SGHNT and CDR2 is YENEEA. Trimming stripped 5 bases from V and 0 bases from J, with 19 bases between. Here the CDR3 DNA reads TGTGCCAGCAGCCCGCCCGTAGGGGCAGACATGAACACTGAAGCTTTCTTT. It translates to CASSPPVGADMNTEAFF.

This rearrangement joins TRBV28 to TRBJ2-2; the D gene is possibly TRBD1 (6 bases). Trimming removed 6 bases at V and 2 bases at J, with 13 bases between. CDR1 MDHEN and CDR2 SYDVKM come from the germline V gene. The CDR3 sequence is 15 residues long. CDR3 sequence: CASRAGAVNTGELFF. CDR3 coding DNA: TGTGCCAGCAGGGCAGGGGCAGTCAACACCGGGGAGCTGTTTTTT.

This rearrangement joins TRBV14 to TRBJ1-1, with 7 bases lining up with TRBD1. The CDR3 totals 14 residues. J lost 2 bases, V lost 5 bases, and 5 bases had no gene match. Per the germline V gene, CDR1 is SGHDN and CDR2 is FVKESK. This CDR3 is CASSVWDRNTEAFF. The CDR3 DNA follows: TGTGCCAGCAGCGTTTGGGACAGAAACACTGAAGCTTTCTTT. Drawing the rest from reference TRBV14 and TRBJ1-1, the complete variable domain is EAGVTQFPSHSVIEKGQTVTLRCDPISGHDNLYWYRRVMGKEIKFLLHFVKESKQDESGMPNNRFLAERTGGTYSTLKVQPAELEDSGVYFCASSVWDRNTEAFFGQGTRLTVV.

This clone has just one count. The chain joins TRBV11-2 to TRBJ1-2, with D unresolved. This CDR3 is 14 amino acids long. V was clipped by 1 base and J by 1 base, with 7 bases between them. CDR1 and CDR2 from the germline V gene are SGHAT and FQNNGV. CDR3 protein: CASSLGGNNYGYTF. CDR3 sequence (DNA): TGTGCCAGCAGCTTAGGAGGGAATAACTATGGCTACACCTTC.

This clone came up a few times. The genes are TRBV7-2 and TRBJ1-2; D is perhaps TRBD1 (6 bases). CDR1 and CDR2 (germline): SGHTA, FQGNSA. The CDR3 loop spans 16 amino acids. Trimming removed 6 bases from V and 7 bases from J, with 24 bases in between. CDR3 sequence reads: CASSSGMGGLEGGYTF. In DNA, the CDR3 is TGTGCCAGCAGTTCAGGGATGGGGGGCTTGGAGGGTGGCTACACCTTC.

V is TRBV7-9 and J is TRBJ1-1, with TRBD1 matching over 7 bases. V shed 5 bases, J shed 4 bases, and the junction held 10 bases outside the gene matches. Germline CDR1 is SEHNR and CDR2 is FQNEAQ (reference sequence). CDR3 length: 15 amino acids. DNA for the CDR3: TGTGCCAGCAGCGACCCCCGACAGGGCGGCACTGAAGCTTTCTTT. Residues: CASSDPRQGGTEAFF.

This chain joins TRBV28 and TRBJ2-7, with 10 bases aligning to TRBD2. V shed 7 bases and J 7 bases; nucleotides not matched to a gene: 10. The CDR3 consists of 14 residues. Germline CDR1 MDHEN, CDR2 SYDVKM. CDR3 in DNA: TGTGCCAGCACCGGACTAGCGGCTCGGGGTGAGCAGTACTTC. Its protein is CASTGLAARGEQYF.

The J gene is TRBJ2-1, the V gene TRBV7-9, with 7 nucleotides matching TRBD1. This CDR3 spans 15 amino acids. Germline loops: CDR1 SEHNR, CDR2 FQNEAQ (reference sequence). The trim removed 4 bases at V and 9 bases at J, leaving 12 bases unmatched. CDR3 DNA sequence: TGTGCCAGCAGCTCCAACAGCTGGACAGGAGGTGAGCAGTTCTTC. The encoded protein is CASSSNSWTGGEQFF.

This chain uses TRBV15 with TRBJ1-3; no firm D call. Per germline, CDR1 LNHNV and CDR2 YYDKDF (reference sequence). V lost 3 bases and J lost 2, with 2 bases in between. The CDR3 length is 12 residues. CDR3 in DNA: TGTGCCACCAGCAGCGCTGGAAACACCATATATTTT. Its protein product is CATSSAGNTIYF.

This rearrangement joins TRBV7-2 to TRBJ1-2; possible D gene TRBD1, 5 bases. With 4 bases removed from V and 2 bases from J, the gap between germline ends came to 11 bases. Germline V CDR1 and CDR2: SGHTA, FQGNSA. This CDR3 has 14 residues. The CDR3 DNA sequence: TGTGCCAGCAGCTCCCCGACAGCCAACTATGGCTACACCTTC. Its protein product is CASSSPTANYGYTF.

As to this clone: Compared with germline, one end of the junction differs, possibly owing to a read error. The chain employs TRBV5-5 and TRBJ1-1, with D possibly TRBD1 on 6 matching bases. This CDR3 is built from 14 residues. Per germline, CDR1 SGHKS and CDR2 YYEKEE (reference sequence). The CDR3 nucleotides are TGTGCCAGCAGCCTAAGAACAGGGAACTCTGAAGCTTTCTTT. Its translation is CASSLRTGNSEAFF.

V usage is TRBV18 and J usage is TRBJ2-5, with D maybe TRBD1 (6 bases). Trimming cost V 2 bases and J 7 bases, with 14 bases left between them. CDR3 length: 14 residues. Germline CDR1 reads KGHSH; CDR2 reads LQKENI. CDR3 amino acids: CASSPSTGSATQYF. In nucleotides, the CDR3 is TGTGCCAGCTCACCATCCACAGGGTCAGCGACCCAGTACTTC.

The rearrangement joins TRBV21-1 to TRBJ2-1; the table calls TRBD2, which could not be checked here. TRBV21-1 is deemed a pseudogene. The CDR3 covers 23 residues. The CDR3 loop reads CASSKFTSGRFLRRGGSDNEQFF. Here the CDR3 DNA reads TGTGCCAGCAGCAAATTTACTAGCGGGAGATTCTTACGAAGGGGCGGTTCCGACAATGAGCAGTTCTTC.

The V and J genes are TRBV5-6 and TRBJ1-4; no clear D. Trimming removed 0 bases from V and 6 bases from J, with 6 bases in between. Germline loops: CDR1 SGHDT, CDR2 YYEEEE. The CDR3 has 13 amino acids. The CDR3 nucleotides are TGTGCCAGCAGCTTGGTGAGGGATGAAAAACTGTTTTTT. This translates into CASSLVRDEKLFF.

This sequence joins TRBV5-1 and TRBJ1-3; D is undetermined. The CDR3 runs to 15 residues. Trimming stripped 0 bases from V and 0 bases from J, with 7 bases between. Germline V gives CDR1 SGHRS, CDR2 YFSETQ. The CDR3 loop reads CASSLGVSSGNTIYF. DNA for the CDR3: TGCGCCAGCAGCTTGGGAGTCAGCTCTGGAAACACCATATATTTT.

This clone was picked up many times. The junction and the germline gene differ at one end; a read error may be behind it. The chain combines TRBV7-7 with TRBJ2-3; D not certain. Germline CDR1 is SSHAT and CDR2 is FNYEAQ (reference sequence). The CDR3 sequence is 15 residues long. The DNA of the CDR3 is TGTGCTAGCAGCTTAGCAAACGGGCCCACAGATACGCAGTATTTT. This gives the protein CASSLANGPTDTQYF.

This clone was seen more than once but under ten times. The rearrangement links TRBV18 to TRBJ1-5, with D uncertain. Germline V gene lookup returns CDR1 KGHSH and CDR2 LQKENI. The V gene lost 2 bases and the J gene lost 4 bases, with 18 bases spanning the gap. CDR3 length: 17 amino acids. The chain's CDR3 is CASSPSAFRNQNQPQHF. For the CDR3, the DNA is TGTGCCAGCTCACCATCGGCATTTAGGAACCAAAATCAGCCCCAGCATTTT.

In the case of this clone: The sample carries other DNA sequences with the same CDR3. The rearrangement joins TRBV12-3 or TRBV12-4 to TRBJ2-7; D gene uncertain. The CDR3 consists of 11 residues. The V end was cut by 5 bases, the J end by 3 bases, with 5 bases between. DNA for the CDR3: TGTGCCAGCAGTCAAAACTACGAGCAGTACTTC. It codes for CASSQNYEQYF.

This chain uses TRBV6-5 with TRBJ1-2; 8 nucleotides align to TRBD1. The germline V gene encodes CDR1 MNHEY and CDR2 SVGAGI. V lost 6 bases, J lost 3 bases, and 3 bases stayed unmatched. CDR3 length equals 13 residues. The CDR3 loop is CASRLQGDYGYTF. The CDR3 nucleotides are TGTGCCAGCAGGCTACAGGGGGACTATGGCTACACCTTC.

The chain is built from TRBV29-1 and TRBJ2-2, with D perhaps assigned TRBD1 or TRBD2 (5 bases each). There are 13 residues in the CDR3. Germline V gene sequence: CDR1 SQVTM, CDR2 ANQGSEA. V lost 1 base to trimming and J lost 2 bases, with 5 bases between them. Here the CDR3 DNA reads TGCAGCGTTGAAGGGGACAACACCGGGGAGCTGTTTTTT. It yields the protein CSVEGDNTGELFF.

V is TRBV28 and J is TRBJ2-1; no clear D gene. Germline assignment: CDR1 MDHEN and CDR2 SYDVKM. V lost 1 base and J lost 4, with 2 bases in between. The CDR3 has 12 residues. CDR3 DNA: TGTGCCAGCAGTTTATTATACAATGAGCAGTTCTTC. Translation: CASSLLYNEQFF.

The chain has TRBV7-8 and TRBJ1-1; D perhaps matches TRBD1 (5 bases). Looked up from germline, CDR1 is SGHVS and CDR2 is FQNEAQ. CDR3 size: 14 residues. V lost 3 bases to trimming and J lost 3 bases, with 11 bases between them. For the CDR3, the DNA is TGTGCCAGCAGCTTTTTCTCGGGGGACACTGAAGCTTTCTTT. It encodes CASSFFSGDTEAFF.

This rearrangement joins TRBV15 to TRBJ2-1; TRBD1 agrees at 8 bases. Germline V lookup: CDR1 LNHNV, CDR2 YYDKDF (reference sequence). This CDR3 is built from 16 residues. J was trimmed by 1 base and V by 1 base; bases with no gene match: 3. The DNA for the CDR3 is TGTGCCACCAGCAGAGGGACAGGGCCTTCCTACAATGAGCAGTTCTTC. Translation gives CATSRGTGPSYNEQFF.